These 18 T cell receptor beta chains originate from one sample sequenced in a study of T-cell reconstitution after alpha-beta-depleted transplantation in children. Unique molecular identifiers were used to barcode this TCRbeta library. Using its own MiXCR run on the PCR reads, TCRdb lists one record per CDR3 protein. The data hold around 230,000 distinct CDR3 sequences, with about 15% observed a single time. The sample in question was PBMCs, mostly from graft donor cells, obtained 360 days after TCRalphabeta/CD19-depleted stem cell transplant. All receptors derive from a male patient aged 2-10 years who had a stem cell transplant for acute lymphoblastic leukemia, so the T cells may come from the graft donor.

The sample holds a few counts of this clonotype. This chain links TRBV6-1 with TRBJ2-7; possibly TRBD2 for D (5 bases). From germline, CDR1 is MNHNS and CDR2 SASEGT. CDR3 length: 14 amino acids. Trimming pared 6 bases from V and 3 bases from J, leaving 15 bases between. The CDR3 region is CASSPDPGNYEQYF. The CDR3, as DNA: TGTGCCAGCAGCCCCGACCCGGGGAACTACGAGCAGTACTTC.

This clonotype was found once. The CDR3 here is CASTLNRGVVTGNTIYF. The CDR3 DNA reads TGTGCCAGCACTCTGAACAGGGGAGTCGTTACTGGAAACACCATATATTTT. V and J are TRBV5-6 and TRBJ1-3; 7 nucleotides agree with TRBD1. The V gene's germline CDR1 is SGHDT and CDR2 YYEEEE. The CDR3 runs to 17 residues. V was pared by 6 bases and J by 2 bases, with 14 bases of the junction left unmatched.

This rearrangement joins TRBV7-9 to TRBJ1-1; D may be TRBD1 (5 bases). CDR3 length equals 13 residues. Trimming shortened V by 5 bases and J by 7 bases, and 14 bases separated the two germline ends. The germline V gene encodes CDR1 SEHNR and CDR2 FQNEAQ (reference sequence). CDR3 residues: CASSEIQVVEAFF. The DNA of the CDR3 is TGTGCCAGCAGCGAAATACAGGTCGTTGAAGCTTTCTTT.

This clonotype was counted only a few times. The rearrangement links TRBV15 to TRBJ1-5; TRBD1 might be the D (5 bases). The V gene's germline CDR1 is LNHNV and CDR2 YYDKDF (reference sequence). CDR3 size: 14 residues. V was trimmed by 0 bases and J by 6 bases, leaving 9 bases between them. The CDR3 DNA reads TGTGCCACCAGCAGAGACCAGGGTATTCAGCCCCAGCATTTT. This codes for CATSRDQGIQPQHF.

The rearrangement uses TRBV7-8 and TRBJ2-3, with D maybe TRBD2 (5 bases). With 2 bases removed from V and 6 bases from J, the gap between germline ends came to 9 bases. Germline CDR1 is SGHVS and CDR2 is FQNEAQ. This CDR3 has 13 amino acids. As DNA, the CDR3 is TGTGCCAGCAGCTTATATCCGGGGGATACGCAGTATTTT. Its translation: CASSLYPGDTQYF. Complete variable domain (other parts from reference TRBV7-8 and TRBJ2-3): GAGVSQSPRYKVAKRGQDVALRCDPISGHVSLFWYQQALGQGPEFLTYFQNEAQLDKSGLPSDRFFAERPEGSVSTLKIQRTQQEDSAVYLCASSLYPGDTQYFGPGTRLTVL.

This clonotype was observed a few times. The CDR3 region is CASSTSGTPTYEQYF. DNA of the CDR3: TGTGCCAGTAGTACCTCCGGGACTCCCACCTACGAGCAGTACTTC. The chain couples TRBV19 to TRBJ2-7; TRBD2 might be the D (6 bases). Germline V gene sequence: CDR1 LNHDA, CDR2 SQIVND (reference sequence). Trimming cost V 4 bases and J 2 bases, with 15 bases left between them. This CDR3 is built from 15 residues.

This clonotype was counted at least ten times. The chain recombines TRBV4-2 with TRBJ2-3; 9 nucleotides align to TRBD2. Looked up from germline, CDR1 is LGHNA and CDR2 is YNFKEQ. The CDR3 covers 15 residues. J lost 5 bases, V lost 7 bases, and 10 bases had no gene match. CDR3 sequence reads: CASTAHTAGGDTQYF. The CDR3 bases are TGTGCCAGCACGGCCCATACAGCGGGGGGAGATACGCAGTATTTT.

The CDR3 DNA follows: TGTGCCAGCAGCTTAGTGGGTAGGGGAGTCGATACGCAGTATTTT. Protein: CASSLVGRGVDTQYF. The rearrangement joins TRBV11-2 to TRBJ2-3; D may correspond to TRBD1 or TRBD2 (5 bases each). CDR3 size: 15 residues. Trimming stripped 1 base from V and 6 bases from J, with 14 bases between. Germline V gene sequence: CDR1 SGHAT, CDR2 FQNNGV.

This clonotype showed up many times. DNA for the CDR3: TGTGCCAGCAGATCACGGTACGACAGTACAAGCGAGCAGTACTTC. Protein: CASRSRYDSTSEQYF. The chain links TRBV7-9 to TRBJ2-7; possible D gene TRBD1, 5 bases. V lost 6 bases, J lost 6 bases, and 21 bases lay in between. The CDR3 loop spans 15 amino acids. Looked up from germline, CDR1 is SEHNR and CDR2 is FQNEAQ (reference sequence). Variable domain in full (rest from reference TRBV7-9 and TRBJ2-7): DTGVSQNPRHKITKRGQNVTFRCDPISEHNRLYWYRQTLGQGPEFLTYFQNEAQLEKSRLLSDRFSAERPKGSFSTLEIQRTEQGDSAMYLCASRSRYDSTSEQYFGPGTRLTVT.

V gene TRBV5-1 combines with J gene TRBJ1-1; D gene uncertain. Germline lookup yields CDR1 SGHRS and CDR2 YFSETQ. Trimming took 4 bases from V and 0 from J, leaving 7 bases between them. CDR3 length equals 13 residues. In DNA, the CDR3 is TGCGCCAGCAGCGCTAGATTGAACACTGAAGCTTTCTTT. Its translation is CASSARLNTEAFF.

The DNA of the CDR3 is TGTGCCAGTAGACAGGACGGCCTCTCCTCCTACAATGAGCAGTTCTTC. Protein product: CASRQDGLSSYNEQFF. The rearrangement links TRBV19 to TRBJ2-1, with D perhaps matching TRBD1 (5 bases). Germline CDR1 is LNHDA and CDR2 is SQIVND (reference sequence). The CDR3 is 16 residues long. V shed 6 bases and J shed 0 bases, with 15 bases lying between them.

This clonotype appeared a few times. This chain links TRBV25-1 with TRBJ1-2, with D possibly being TRBD1 (6 bases). This CDR3 is 13 amino acids long. In germline, CDR1 is MGHDK, CDR2 SYGVNS. V was pared by 1 base and J by 11 bases, with 14 bases between. The CDR3 DNA reads as TGTGCCAGCAGTGAATTATACAAGACAGGATACACCTTC. This sequence encodes CASSELYKTGYTF.

The rearrangement joins TRBV19 to TRBJ2-5; D may be TRBD1 (5 bases). Germline lookup yields CDR1 LNHDA and CDR2 SQIVND (reference sequence). V lost 7 bases, J lost 2 bases, and 14 bases lay in between. CDR3 length equals 14 residues. The CDR3 region has the DNA TGTGCCAGTACCCAGACAGACGGACAAGAGACCCAGTACTTC. Protein: CASTQTDGQETQYF.

The chain uses TRBV28 and TRBJ2-3; D uncertain. With 0 bases removed from V and 2 bases from J, the gap between germline ends came to 6 bases. CDR1 is MDHEN and CDR2 is SYDVKM in the germline V gene. The CDR3 runs to 14 residues. The CDR3, as DNA: TGTGCCAGCAGTTTATGGTCCCCCACAGATACGCAGTATTTT. Translating it yields CASSLWSPTDTQYF.

The V call is TRBV7-7, the J call TRBJ2-1; 11 bases fit TRBD2. The CDR3 length is 15 residues. The germline V gene has CDR1 SSHAT and CDR2 FNYEAQ (reference sequence). Trimming removed 5 bases from V and 4 bases from J; junction bases left unmatched: 4. DNA of the CDR3: TGTGCCAGCAGCACCGGGACTAGCGGTTACAATGAGCAGTTCTTC. Protein: CASSTGTSGYNEQFF.

The chain recombines TRBV25-1 with TRBJ2-2; 11 nucleotides agree with TRBD1. The ends lost 2 bases at V and 3 bases at J; junction bases unmatched: 2. The CDR3 spans 16 residues. The germline V gene encodes CDR1 MGHDK and CDR2 SYGVNS. CDR3 DNA: TGTGCCAGCAGTGAAGAGGACAGGGGGCACACCGGGGAGCTGTTTTTT. Its translation: CASSEEDRGHTGELFF.

This clonotype showed up just a few times. V is TRBV27 and J is TRBJ2-2; unclear D gene. V dropped 10 bases and J dropped 1 base, with 22 bases sitting between them. The CDR3 contains 17 residues. Germline values: CDR1 MNHEY, CDR2 SMNVEV (reference sequence). The CDR3 DNA follows: TGTGCCACCGGTTCCGATCAGAGGTTCTTGAACACCGGGGAGCTGTTTTTT. Translating gives CATGSDQRFLNTGELFF.

The J gene is TRBJ1-6, the V gene TRBV4-3; 9 nucleotides match TRBD1. This CDR3 region has 15 residues. CDR1 is LGHNA and CDR2 is YSLEER in the germline V gene. V lost 4 bases, J lost 10 bases, and 8 bases stayed unmatched. The CDR3 is CASSPQGDRDSPLHF. The CDR3 nucleotides read TGCGCCAGCAGCCCCCAGGGGGACAGGGACTCACCCCTCCACTTT.